The next 21 T cell receptor beta chains were all read from a single sample in a study of early T cells in non-severe SARS-CoV-2 infection. TCRdb independently ran MiXCR on the 5' RACE reads; one entry per CDR3 protein. Among fewer than 75,000 distinct CDR3 sequences, roughly 18% were seen once, and the ten largest hold roughly 10%. Source: whole blood, taken at baseline. These receptors originate from an adult who was a healthcare worker with PCR-confirmed SARS-CoV-2 infection or an uninfected control (not recorded which).

The genes are TRBV9 and TRBJ2-1; the match to TRBD2 covers 11 bases. The CDR3 runs 17 residues. The germline V gene encodes CDR1 SGDLS and CDR2 YYNGEE. V gave up 3 bases and J gave up 4 bases; unmatched junction bases: 9. The CDR3 DNA reads TGTGCCAGCAGCGGACCGACTAGCGGGAACCTATACAATGAGCAGTTCTTC. As protein: CASSGPTSGNLYNEQFF.

V is TRBV27 and J is TRBJ1-6; 10 bases are a match to TRBD1. J was trimmed by 9 bases and V by 6 bases; bases with no gene match: 11. Per germline, CDR1 MNHEY and CDR2 SMNVEV (reference sequence). CDR3 size: 16 residues. The CDR3 nucleotides are TGTGCCAGCAGCCAAGGGGAGACAGGGGGCTCTTCACCCCTCCACTTT. Translated, it gives CASSQGETGGSSPLHF.

Only a few counts were recorded for this clonotype. This chain joins TRBV7-9 and TRBJ2-5; D is unclear. Germline-derived CDR1 and CDR2 are SEHNR and FQNEAQ (reference sequence). Trimming left V 4 bases short and J 0 bases short, with 12 bases between. CDR3 length: 15 amino acids. CDR3 residues: CASSSQSVYQETQYF. CDR3 coding DNA: TGTGCCAGCAGCTCGCAATCCGTGTACCAAGAGACCCAGTACTTC.

This chain uses TRBV7-9 with TRBJ2-7, with 9 bases lining up with TRBD1. Germline CDR1 reads SEHNR; CDR2 reads FQNEAQ (reference sequence). V was clipped by 2 bases and J by 4 bases; unmatched bases: 12. The CDR3 extends over 17 amino acids. CDR3 DNA sequence: TGTGCCAGCAGCTTATATGGCGTGACGGGACAGGGTTACGAGCAGTACTTC. Residues: CASSLYGVTGQGYEQYF. Based on the CDR3 plus reference TRBV7-9 and TRBJ2-7, the full variable domain is DTGVSQNPRHKITKRGQNVTFRCDPISEHNRLYWYRQTLGQGPEFLTYFQNEAQLEKSRLLSDRFSAERPKGSFSTLEIQRTEQGDSAMYLCASSLYGVTGQGYEQYFGPGTRLTVT.

Ten or more counts support this clonotype. V usage is TRBV27 and J usage is TRBJ2-1, with 9 bases lining up with TRBD1. CDR3 length equals 14 residues. In germline, CDR1 is MNHEY, CDR2 SMNVEV (reference sequence). The ends lost 5 bases at V and 10 bases at J; junction bases unmatched: 9. CDR3 DNA: TGTGCCAGCAGTCCGGACAGGGGTAGATCGGAGCAGTTCTTC. Translating it yields CASSPDRGRSEQFF.

The chain links TRBV2 to TRBJ1-1; D remains ambiguous. The CDR3 is 14 residues long. Trimming pared 4 bases from V and 2 bases from J, leaving 11 bases between. Germline loops: CDR1 SNHLY, CDR2 FYNNEI. CDR3 amino acids: CASSVATVNTEAFF. CDR3 bases: TGTGCCAGCAGTGTAGCGACGGTTAACACTGAAGCTTTCTTT.

In its sample, this clonotype was seen once. V usage is TRBV12-3 or TRBV12-4 and J usage is TRBJ1-4; D remains ambiguous. Trimming shortened V by 7 bases and J by 4 bases, and 13 bases separated the two germline ends. CDR3 length: 14 amino acids. CDR3 bases: TGTGCCAGCACTAGGGCGGGGTATAATGAAAAACTGTTTTTT. It encodes CASTRAGYNEKLFF.

A few counts support this clonotype. The germline gene is not matched at one end of the junction; a read error may be the cause. The chain joins TRBV20-1 to TRBJ2-7; TRBD2 might be the D (5 bases). From germline, CDR1 is DFQATT and CDR2 SNEGSKA (reference sequence). The CDR3 contains 11 residues. As DNA, the CDR3 is TGCAGTGCTAGAGACGAGCGGAGCATTCACTTC. It codes for CSARDERSIHF.

This chain's CDR3 is CASSPLGGTEAFF. The CDR3, as DNA: TGTGCCAGCTCACCATTAGGGGGAACTGAAGCTTTCTTT. The chain links TRBV18 to TRBJ1-1, with D possibly matching TRBD1 (6 bases). Trimming removed 2 bases at V and 5 bases at J, with 9 bases between. CDR3 size: 13 residues. Germline loops: CDR1 KGHSH, CDR2 LQKENI.

V is TRBV18 and J is TRBJ2-7; 8 bases line up with TRBD1. This CDR3 has 14 residues. Trimming cost V 6 bases and J 2 bases; bases outside gene matches: 6. CDR1 and CDR2 (germline): KGHSH, LQKENI. The chain's CDR3 is CASSLGQGTYEQYF. CDR3 coding DNA: TGTGCCAGCTCGCTCGGACAGGGAACCTACGAGCAGTACTTC.

This clonotype showed up just a few times. This chain connects TRBV27 to TRBJ1-5; tentatively, D is TRBD1 (6 bases). Between the trimmed V and J ends, which lost 2 bases and 2 bases, there was a span of 13 bases. The length of the CDR3 is 16 residues. CDR1 is MNHEY, CDR2 SMNVEV, per germline (reference sequence). CDR3 coding DNA: TGTGCCAGCAGTTTAAAGGGGGAGGTTCGCAATCAGCCCCAGCATTTT. Its protein product is CASSLKGEVRNQPQHF.

With respect to this clonotype: At one end the junction does not follow the germline gene, possibly because of a read error. This rearrangement joins TRBV5-1 to TRBJ2-3, with TRBD2 matching over 14 bases. This CDR3 has 17 amino acids. CDR1 and CDR2 from the germline V gene are SGHRS and YFSETQ. The CDR3 protein is CANSLGGTSGRTDTQYF. The CDR3 DNA is TGCGCCAACAGCCTGGGTGGGACTAGCGGGAGAACGGATACGCAGTATTTT.

V usage is TRBV20-1 and J usage is TRBJ2-7, with D unclear. The V end was cut by 0 bases, the J end by 3 bases, with 12 bases between. CDR1 is DFQATT and CDR2 is SNEGSKA in the germline V gene (reference sequence). The CDR3 contains 14 residues. The CDR3 bases are TGCAGTGCTAGAGATAAACTTCAGCTCTACGAGCAGTACTTC. It translates to CSARDKLQLYEQYF.

This chain joins TRBV6-4 and TRBJ2-2; a possible D gene is TRBD2 (6 bases). The CDR3 is 14 amino acids. From germline, CDR1 is MRHNA and CDR2 SNTAGT. V was trimmed by 6 bases and J by 0 bases, leaving 8 bases between them. Here the CDR3 DNA reads TGTGCCAGCAGCGCTAGCGCGAACACCGGGGAGCTGTTTTTT. Translated: CASSASANTGELFF.

This clonotype was seen ten or more times. V usage is TRBV7-2 and J usage is TRBJ2-7; D is uncertain. CDR1 SGHTA and CDR2 FQGNSA come from the germline V gene. With 1 base removed from V and 7 bases from J, the gap between germline ends came to 8 bases. There are 12 residues in the CDR3. CDR3 DNA sequence: TGTGCCAGCAGCTTAGAACTAAGGGAGCAGTACTTC. It codes for CASSLELREQYF.

The chain carries TRBV28 and TRBJ2-7, with TRBD1 matching over 8 bases. The V gene end was trimmed by 6 bases and the J gene end by 7 bases; junction bases not matched to a gene: 14. From germline, CDR1 is MDHEN and CDR2 SYDVKM. The CDR3 contains 15 residues. The CDR3 DNA is TGTGCCAGCAGAAACTACCGGGACAGGTCCAGGGAGCAGTACTTC. Encoded protein: CASRNYRDRSREQYF.

The chain is built from TRBV7-9 and TRBJ2-7, with 8 positions matching TRBD2. V shed 5 bases and J 4 bases; nucleotides not matched to a gene: 10. Germline CDR1 and CDR2: SEHNR and FQNEAQ (reference sequence). This CDR3 contains 15 residues. The CDR3 spells CASSPMGTSGYEQYF. Here the CDR3 DNA reads TGTGCCAGCAGCCCCATGGGGACTAGTGGGTACGAGCAGTACTTC.

This clonotype was seen only a few times. The chain recombines TRBV2 with TRBJ2-7; TRBD1 is a possible D gene (5 bases). The CDR3 has 16 amino acids. Germline lookup yields CDR1 SNHLY and CDR2 FYNNEI. Trimming removed 3 bases from V and 0 bases from J, with 15 bases in between. The CDR3 loop is CASSDAFDRSSYEQYF. The CDR3 DNA follows: TGTGCCAGCAGTGATGCCTTTGACAGAAGCTCCTACGAGCAGTACTTC.

This clonotype was detected only a few times. V gene TRBV6-1 combines with J gene TRBJ2-3, with 9 bases lining up with TRBD1. The CDR3 totals 17 residues. CDR1 is MNHNS and CDR2 is SASEGT in the germline V gene. Trimming at V came to 3 bases and at J to 2 bases, leaving 9 bases not matched to a gene. CDR3 sequence: CASSEMGQGGVTDTQYF. The CDR3 bases are TGTGCCAGCAGTGAGATGGGACAGGGAGGTGTCACAGATACGCAGTATTTT.

A few counts support this clonotype. The chain has TRBV20-1 and TRBJ1-6, with D possibly matching TRBD1 (6 bases). The germline CDR1 and CDR2 sequences are DFQATT and SNEGSKA (reference sequence). Trimming stripped 6 bases from V and 6 bases from J, with 12 bases between. This CDR3 has 13 amino acids. CDR3 in amino acids: CSAETGSNSPLHF. The CDR3 nucleotides are TGCAGTGCAGAAACAGGGTCTAATTCACCCCTCCACTTT.

This clonotype occurred a few times. The V gene is TRBV7-2, the J gene TRBJ2-6; D possibly corresponds to TRBD1 (5 bases). V lost 4 bases and J 1 base, leaving 8 bases between the germline ends. Germline V gene lookup returns CDR1 SGHTA and CDR2 FQGNSA. The CDR3 has 15 residues. The CDR3 bases are TGTGCCAGCAGCTCAGACAGTTCTGGGGCCAACGTCCTGACTTTC. This codes for CASSSDSSGANVLTF.